The text below deals with one T cell receptor (beta chain). Its antigen is not known. This sample stems from a study of shared clonotypes between healthy human individuals. Study-level background: There were three CD4 naive, three CD4 memory, two CD8 naive and one CD8 memory plates per donor.

Replicate PCRs from sorted subsets contained about 200 ng DNA, which is 29,000 or so T cell genomes. The assay was immunoSEQ multiplex PCR, and TCRdb's table has in-frame clones only and misses some. The data hold some 800,000 clones, with about 92% observed a single time. The naive CD8 fraction comprised CD45RO-negative cells positively selected for CCR7 and excluded terminally differentiated effector memory CD45RA+ cells. CDR3 length: 13 residues. CDR1 is MNHEY and CDR2 is SMNVEV in the germline V gene (reference sequence). Trimming shortened V by 5 bases and J by 0 bases, and 6 bases separated the two germline ends. Overall study findings and caveats: Even with large depth, rarefaction showed that sorted-subset sequencing was incomplete. What naive subsets generally showed was a larger estimated richness than memory subsets showed.

The chain combines TRBV27 with TRBJ2-3, with D unresolved. The sample comprised naive CD8+ T cells sorted from blood. The receptor was derived from a man aged 30 to 39 in good health. CDR3 sequence: CASSPSSTDTQYF. In DNA form, the CDR3 reads TGTGCCAGCAGTCCCTCTAGCACAGATACGCAGTATTTT.